One sample yielded the 17 T cell receptor beta chains listed below, sequenced in a study of shared clonotypes between healthy human individuals. Method: immunoSEQ multiplex PCR; TCRdb's copy keeps in-frame clones and lacks some. This sample has over 2,000,000 clones, with around 93% found just once. Selected positively for CCR7 and CD45RO-negative, naive CD8 cells excluded terminally differentiated effector memory CD45RA+ cells. Sequenced: naive CD8+ T cells from PBMCs. These receptors were collected from a man aged 18 to 30 in good health. Some clones in this sample may be carry-over from other donors' samples.

The chain links TRBV19 to TRBJ2-1, with TRBD1 identical over 7 bases. The CDR3 extends over 13 amino acids. J lost 10 bases, V lost 4 bases, and 7 bases had no gene match. CDR1 LNHDA and CDR2 SQIVND come from the germline V gene (reference sequence). CDR3 residues: CASSRTGEGEQFF. The CDR3 nucleotides are TGTGCCAGTAGTAGAACAGGGGAAGGGGAGCAGTTCTTC. Full variable domain (missing parts from reference TRBV19 and TRBJ2-1): DGGITQSPKYLFRKEGQNVTLSCEQNLNHDAMYWYRQDPGQGLRLIYYSQIVNDFQKGDIAEGYSVSREKKESFPLTVTSAQKNPTAFYLCASSRTGEGEQFFGPGTRLTVL.

V is TRBV7-6 and J is TRBJ1-2; D not resolved. The CDR3 spans 12 residues. The V gene's germline CDR1 is SGHVS and CDR2 FNYEAQ. The V gene lost 11 bases and the J gene lost 4 bases, with 14 bases spanning the gap. CDR3 amino acids: CAVNEGSYGYTF. The CDR3 DNA follows: TGTGCCGTTAATGAGGGTTCCTATGGCTACACCTTC.

The chain recombines TRBV5-6 with TRBJ1-2, with D perhaps matching TRBD1 (5 bases). CDR1 and CDR2 (germline): SGHDT, YYEEEE. Trimming took off 0 bases at V and 7 bases at J, with 13 bases between the two ends. The CDR3 is 14 residues long. The CDR3 nucleotides are TGTGCCAGCAGCTTGGCCAGGGAGGAACTTGGCTACACCTTC. It codes for CASSLAREELGYTF. Full variable domain (outside the CDR3, taken from reference TRBV5-6 and TRBJ1-2): DAGVTQSPTHLIKTRGQQVTLRCSPKSGHDTVSWYQQALGQGPQFIFQYYEEEERQRGNFPDRFSGHQFPNYSSELNVNALLLGDSALYLCASSLAREELGYTFGSGTRLTVV.

The chain has TRBV28 and TRBJ2-7; D not resolved. Germline CDR1 and CDR2: MDHEN and SYDVKM. The V end lost 7 bases, the J end lost 2 bases, and 15 bases lay between the germline ends. The CDR3 is made up of 14 amino acids. In nucleotides, the CDR3 is TGTGCCAGCACCCCGACGGCGGCCACCTACGAGCAGTACTTC. This codes for CASTPTAATYEQYF.

In this sample, this clone turned up once. V is TRBV6-5 and J is TRBJ2-1; D gene unclear. CDR3 length: 16 residues. The germline V and J ends were trimmed by 3 bases and 1 base, with 13 bases remaining between them. Germline assignment: CDR1 MNHEY and CDR2 SVGAGI. Written as DNA, the CDR3 is TGTGCCAGCAGTTATTCGGGCGAGGTATCCTACAATGAGCAGTTCTTC. As protein: CASSYSGEVSYNEQFF.

V is TRBV21-1 and J is TRBJ2-1; the table assigns TRBD2, which was not confirmed against the DNA. TRBV21-1 is reported as a pseudogene. This CDR3 is built from 15 residues. CDR3 sequence (DNA): TGTGCCAGCAGCCGGCTAGCCAAATCCTACAATGAGCAGTTCTTC. This gives the protein CASSRLAKSYNEQFF.

This rearrangement joins TRBV27 to TRBJ2-7; 9 nucleotides match TRBD2. Trimming removed 0 bases from V and 7 bases from J; junction bases left unmatched: 10. The germline gives CDR1 MNHEY, CDR2 SMNVEV (reference sequence). CDR3 length equals 16 residues. CDR3 region: CASSLSAGTSKGEQYF. CDR3 coding DNA: TGTGCCAGCAGTTTATCCGCCGGGACTAGCAAAGGAGAGCAGTACTTC.

A single count supports this clone. In DNA form, the CDR3 reads TGTGCCACCAACGTACAGGGGGGCAATGAGCAGTTCTTC. Residues: CATNVQGGNEQFF. This sequence joins TRBV27 and TRBJ2-1; TRBD1 agrees at 8 bases. The CDR3 runs 13 residues. Germline V gives CDR1 MNHEY, CDR2 SMNVEV (reference sequence). V was clipped by 10 bases and J by 6 bases; unmatched bases: 8.

J is TRBJ2-1 and V is TRBV28; 8 bases are a match to TRBD1. V shed 10 bases, J shed 6 bases, and the junction held 8 bases outside the gene matches. The CDR3 is 13 residues long. Germline V gene data show CDR1 as MDHEN and CDR2 as SYDVKM. The CDR3 loop reads CATSGRGPNEQFF. CDR3 nucleotide sequence: TGTGCCACCTCAGGCAGGGGGCCCAATGAGCAGTTCTTC.

The gene calls are TRBV7-3 and TRBJ2-1, with D possibly being TRBD2 (6 bases). With 6 bases removed from V and 7 bases from J, the gap between germline ends came to 13 bases. This CDR3 has 13 amino acids. Looked up from germline, CDR1 is SGHTA and CDR2 is FQGTGA. The CDR3 sequence is CASSNGGGNEQFF. In DNA form, the CDR3 reads TGTGCCAGCAGTAACGGGGGTGGAAATGAGCAGTTCTTC.

The gene calls are TRBV4-3 and TRBJ2-1, with 7 bases identical to TRBD2. V trimming: 0 bases; J trimming: 4 bases; junction bases outside the gene matches: 12. CDR3 length: 18 residues. Germline V gene lookup returns CDR1 LGHNA and CDR2 YSLEER. CDR3 amino acids: CASSQDGEAFGGYNEQFF. The CDR3 region has the DNA TGCGCCAGCAGCCAAGACGGGGAGGCCTTCGGGGGGTACAATGAGCAGTTCTTC.

This CDR3 reads CASTPLTGRETQYF. The CDR3 coding sequence is TGTGCCAGCACCCCTCTCACGGGTCGAGAGACCCAGTACTTC. The J gene is TRBJ2-5, the V gene TRBV11-2; D is unresolved. Germline CDR1 and CDR2: SGHAT and FQNNGV. The CDR3 runs 14 residues. The germline V and J ends were trimmed by 7 bases and 4 bases, with 16 bases remaining between them.

The chain is built from TRBV29-1 and TRBJ2-1, with D uncertain. CDR1 SQVTM and CDR2 ANQGSEA come from the germline V gene. The CDR3 extends over 13 amino acids. Between the trimmed V and J ends, which lost 3 bases and 2 bases, there was a span of 8 bases. This chain's CDR3 is CSVDFAAYNEQFF. The CDR3 DNA reads as TGCAGCGTTGACTTCGCGGCCTACAATGAGCAGTTCTTC.

This chain uses TRBV4-1 with TRBJ1-1; TRBD1 might be the D (6 bases). Germline CDR1 and CDR2: MGHRA and YSYEKL. This CDR3 comprises 15 residues. The V end was cut by 5 bases, the J end by 0 bases, with 13 bases between. The CDR3 DNA sequence: TGCGCCAGCAGCAGTTCGACAGGTATGAACACTGAAGCTTTCTTT. Protein: CASSSSTGMNTEAFF.

The chain employs TRBV27 and TRBJ1-5; 8 nucleotides line up with TRBD1. CDR1 is MNHEY, CDR2 SMNVEV, per germline (reference sequence). The CDR3 consists of 15 residues. Trimming removed 5 bases from V and 5 bases from J; junction bases left unmatched: 8. Here the CDR3 reads CASSRARGLDQPQHF. In DNA form, the CDR3 reads TGTGCCAGCAGTCGCGCCAGGGGGCTAGATCAGCCCCAGCATTTT.

CDR3 nucleotide sequence: TGCGCCAGCAGCTTCGGACAGGGGGGTGCAAATGAGCAGTTCTTC. Translated: CASSFGQGGANEQFF. The rearrangement uses TRBV4-1 and TRBJ2-1; 10 bases are shared with TRBD1. The ends lost 5 bases at V and 7 bases at J; junction bases unmatched: 8. The CDR3 is 15 residues long. Germline CDR1 and CDR2: MGHRA and YSYEKL.

The V call is TRBV11-2, the J call TRBJ2-6; tentative D call: TRBD1 (5 bases). V was pared by 7 bases and J by 3 bases, with 16 bases between. In germline, CDR1 is SGHAT, CDR2 FQNNGV. The CDR3 has 16 residues. The CDR3 loop reads CASTSSQGFGANVLTF. For the CDR3, the DNA is TGTGCCAGCACCTCGTCGCAGGGCTTTGGGGCCAACGTCCTGACTTTC. The full variable domain, completed using reference TRBV11-2 and TRBJ2-6, is EAGVAQSPRYKIIEKRQSVAFWCNPISGHATLYWYQQILGQGPKLLIQFQNNGVVDDSQLPKDRFSAERLKGVDSTLKIQPAKLEDSAVYLCASTSSQGFGANVLTFGAGSRLTVL.